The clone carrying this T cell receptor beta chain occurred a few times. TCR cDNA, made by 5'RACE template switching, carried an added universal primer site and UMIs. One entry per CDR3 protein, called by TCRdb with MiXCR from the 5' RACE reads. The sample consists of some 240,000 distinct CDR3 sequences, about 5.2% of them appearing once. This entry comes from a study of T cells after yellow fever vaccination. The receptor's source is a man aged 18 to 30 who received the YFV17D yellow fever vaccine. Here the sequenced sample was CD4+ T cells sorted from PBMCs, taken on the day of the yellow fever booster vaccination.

CDR3 bases: TGCGCCAGCAGCTTGGCTTGGCGGAAAGAGCAGTTCTTC. Its protein product is CASSLAWRKEQFF. The chain links TRBV5-1 to TRBJ2-1; D is unclear. The CDR3 totals 13 residues. The V end was cut by 0 bases, the J end by 10 bases, with 11 bases between. Germline CDR1 and CDR2: SGHRS and YFSETQ.